This entry lists 30 T cell receptor beta chains sequenced from one sample in a study of T-cell reconstitution after alpha-beta-depleted transplantation in children. Construction of the TCRbeta library involved unique molecular identifiers. TCRdb re-derived calls from the PCR reads in MiXCR, one entry per CDR3 protein. Of approximately 490,000 distinct CDR3 sequences detected, roughly 10% appear once; the ten largest clones hold about 2%. Specimen: PBMCs, collected before TCRalphabeta/CD19-depleted stem cell transplant. These receptors were collected from a child aged 2 to 10 with inherited bone marrow failure, due to receive a stem cell transplant.

This clonotype came up many times. The chain links TRBV5-6 to TRBJ2-7; the match to TRBD2 covers 8 bases. This CDR3 is 15 amino acids long. V lost 2 bases to trimming and J lost 2 bases; unmatched junction nucleotides: 6. Germline-derived CDR1 and CDR2 are SGHDT and YYEEEE. The CDR3 bases are TGTGCCAGCAGCTTAGCGGGAGCTCCCCCCTACGAGCAGTACTTC. Translation gives CASSLAGAPPYEQYF.

This chain connects TRBV28 to TRBJ2-7; D perhaps matches TRBD1 (6 bases). Trimming removed 1 base from V and 5 bases from J, with 21 bases in between. Germline V gene lookup returns CDR1 MDHEN and CDR2 SYDVKM. The CDR3 is made up of 17 amino acids. CDR3: CASSLYLPGVSVDEQYF. The CDR3 DNA is TGTGCCAGCAGTTTATACCTACCAGGGGTATCGGTCGACGAGCAGTACTTC.

This clonotype showed up just a few times. J is TRBJ1-4 and V is TRBV24-1; D gene unclear. Trimming took off 4 bases at V and 5 bases at J, with 7 bases between the two ends. This CDR3 has 13 amino acids. The germline gives CDR1 KGHDR, CDR2 SFDVKD. The CDR3 is CATSDPPNEKLFF. The CDR3 DNA reads TGTGCCACCAGTGACCCCCCAAATGAAAAACTGTTTTTT.

This clonotype appeared many times. The chain recombines TRBV7-8 with TRBJ1-2; D possibly corresponds to TRBD1 (5 bases). The CDR3 is made up of 14 amino acids. Between the trimmed V and J ends, which lost 1 base and 2 bases, there was a span of 8 bases. Germline V lookup: CDR1 SGHVS, CDR2 FQNEAQ. CDR3 sequence reads: CASSLGGGNYGYTF. CDR3 sequence (DNA): TGTGCCAGCAGCTTAGGGGGCGGGAACTATGGCTACACCTTC.

The sample holds many counts of this clonotype. The gene calls are TRBV5-1 and TRBJ2-2; 8 nucleotides line up with TRBD2. The CDR3 extends over 15 amino acids. Germline loops: CDR1 SGHRS, CDR2 YFSETQ. The trim removed 4 bases at V and 9 bases at J, leaving 11 bases unmatched. The CDR3 bases are TGCGCCAGCAGCCCGCAGGGACTAGGGAACCGGGAGCTGTTTTTT. Amino acids: CASSPQGLGNRELFF.

This clonotype was seen many times. J is TRBJ2-7 and V is TRBV28; TRBD1 matches 9 bases. The CDR3 consists of 13 residues. The trim removed 8 bases at V and 6 bases at J, leaving 8 bases unmatched. Germline V gene sequence: CDR1 MDHEN, CDR2 SYDVKM. The CDR3 DNA follows: TGTGCCAGCTCCGGGACAGGGCTTCCCGAGCAGTACTTC. Translating it yields CASSGTGLPEQYF.

A remark on this clonotype: A much bigger clone sits one base away, suggesting this may be a read error. This likely comes from a read error, as the CDR3 has no conserved phenylalanine or tryptophan at its end. The chain joins TRBV5-1 to TRBJ2-5; 7 positions agree with TRBD2. The CDR3 runs 17 residues. CDR1 and CDR2 (germline): SGHRS, YFSETQ. V shed 4 bases and J 1 base; nucleotides not matched to a gene: 13. The CDR3, as DNA: TGCGCCAGCAGCAGATGGGGGGGGATTGAGGTCCAAGAGACCCAGTACTGC. Its protein product is CASSRWGGIEVQETQYC.

This clonotype was observed a few times. The chain links TRBV6-2 or TRBV6-3 to TRBJ2-7; 10 bases are shared with TRBD2. Losses at the gene ends were 5 bases for V and 3 bases for J; bases not matched to a gene: 7. Germline CDR1 reads MNHEY; CDR2 reads SVGEGT. This CDR3 is built from 15 residues. The CDR3 region is CASSPRTSGLYEQYF. The DNA of the CDR3 is TGTGCCAGCAGTCCCCGGACTAGCGGACTCTACGAGCAGTACTTC.

This clonotype was seen more than once but under ten times. The gene calls are TRBV29-1 and TRBJ2-3; D could derive from TRBD1 or TRBD2 (5 bases each). Germline CDR1 reads SQVTM; CDR2 reads ANQGSEA. CDR3 length equals 10 residues. The CDR3 spells CEGRTDTQYF. CDR3 in DNA: TGCGAGGGGCGCACAGATACGCAGTATTTT.

This clonotype was seen ten or more times. The chain recombines TRBV20-1 with TRBJ2-3; TRBD2 matches 9 bases. This CDR3 has 18 residues. V gave up 2 bases and J gave up 4 bases; unmatched junction bases: 16. The germline V gene encodes CDR1 DFQATT and CDR2 SNEGSKA (reference sequence). The DNA for the CDR3 is TGCAGTGCTAGATTCTACGGAGCTAGCGGGAAGAAAGCAGATACGCAGTATTTT. It yields the protein CSARFYGASGKKADTQYF.

This clonotype showed up many times. The rearrangement uses TRBV7-2 and TRBJ2-7; TRBD2 matches at 10 bases. The V gene end was trimmed by 4 bases and the J gene end by 6 bases; junction bases not matched to a gene: 9. Looked up from germline, CDR1 is SGHTA and CDR2 is FQGNSA. The CDR3 extends over 15 amino acids. DNA for the CDR3: TGTGCCAGCAGCTCCCTCCTAGCGGGAGTGGGCGAGCAGTACTTC. Translated, it gives CASSSLLAGVGEQYF.

This clonotype was observed many times. The rearrangement links TRBV5-1 to TRBJ1-1, with TRBD1 identical over 7 bases. After removal of 0 bases from V and 5 bases from J, the junction contained 7 bases not matched to a gene. The germline V gene encodes CDR1 SGHRS and CDR2 YFSETQ. This CDR3 spans 15 amino acids. In DNA form, the CDR3 reads TGCGCCAGCAGCTTGGCCCCGACAGGGCGGACTGAAGCTTTCTTT. Translation: CASSLAPTGRTEAFF.

This clonotype occurred a few times. J is TRBJ2-2 and V is TRBV10-3, with 8 bases that match TRBD2. V dropped 6 bases and J dropped 3; count of bases not matched to a gene: 6. This CDR3 has 15 residues. Germline CDR1 is ENHRY and CDR2 is SYGVKD. In nucleotides, the CDR3 is TGTGCCATCAGGCGAGCGGGAGCGGACACCGGGGAGCTGTTTTTT. The encoded protein is CAIRRAGADTGELFF.

This clonotype appeared a few times. The genes are TRBV29-1 and TRBJ2-5, with D unresolved. The CDR3 is 12 amino acids. Trimming removed 4 bases from V and 4 bases from J, with 10 bases in between. The V gene's germline CDR1 is SQVTM and CDR2 ANQGSEA. The CDR3 region is CSVGSHLETQYF. As DNA, the CDR3 is TGCAGCGTTGGGTCACACTTAGAGACCCAGTACTTC.

Regarding this clonotype: A clone one base away is much larger, so this may be a read error. The V gene is TRBV6-1, the J gene TRBJ2-1; D may be TRBD2 (6 bases). V lost 6 bases to trimming and J lost 6 bases, with 21 bases between them. The CDR3 is 16 residues long. Germline V gene lookup returns CDR1 MNHNS and CDR2 SASEGT. This chain's CDR3 is CASSTRSGGMANEQFF. The DNA of the CDR3 is TGTGCCAGCAGCACCCGGTCTGGCGGGATGGCCAATGAGCAGTTCTTC.

This clonotype appeared many times. The V gene is TRBV20-1, the J gene TRBJ2-5; 7 nucleotides align to TRBD1. With 6 bases clipped from V and 5 bases from J, the junction kept 15 bases outside the gene matches. The CDR3 contains 15 residues. The germline CDR1 and CDR2 sequences are DFQATT and SNEGSKA (reference sequence). The CDR3 spells CSARPFDRAGETQYF. CDR3 nucleotides: TGCAGTGCCCGCCCTTTCGACAGGGCGGGTGAGACCCAGTACTTC.

This clonotype came up many times. V gene TRBV7-2 combines with J gene TRBJ2-3; D unresolved. Trimming cost V 7 bases and J 5 bases, with 10 bases left between them. The CDR3 runs to 12 residues. Germline assignment: CDR1 SGHTA and CDR2 FQGNSA. The CDR3 here is CASTSPGDTQYF. In DNA form, the CDR3 reads TGTGCCAGCACCTCGCCGGGAGATACGCAGTATTTT.

This clonotype was detected ten times or more. This sequence joins TRBV20-1 and TRBJ2-7; possibly TRBD1 or TRBD2 for D (5 bases each). The V gene lost 0 bases and the J gene lost 2 bases, with 14 bases spanning the gap. The germline CDR1 and CDR2 sequences are DFQATT and SNEGSKA (reference sequence). The CDR3 runs 15 residues. The chain's CDR3 is CSARDFRDPAYEQYF. CDR3 nucleotide sequence: TGCAGTGCTAGAGATTTCCGGGACCCAGCCTACGAGCAGTACTTC.

This clonotype was found many times. The V call is TRBV4-1, the J call TRBJ2-1; TRBD2 matches at 8 bases. Germline V gene lookup returns CDR1 MGHRA and CDR2 YSYEKL. Losses at the gene ends were 8 bases for V and 7 bases for J; bases not matched to a gene: 1. The CDR3 spans 11 residues. CDR3 sequence: CASRGGNEQFF. For the CDR3, the DNA is TGCGCCAGCCGGGGGGGAAATGAGCAGTTCTTC.

This clonotype was counted at least ten times. The gene calls are TRBV12-3 or TRBV12-4 and TRBJ2-2, with D tentatively TRBD1 (6 bases). The length of the CDR3 is 15 residues. V lost 7 bases to trimming and J lost 1 base, with 13 bases between them. The CDR3 loop is CASILQGVNTGELFF. Here the CDR3 DNA reads TGTGCCAGCATCCTACAGGGAGTGAACACCGGGGAGCTGTTTTTT.

This clonotype was observed many times. The chain uses TRBV7-2 and TRBJ2-7; D is uncertain. The V end was cut by 2 bases, the J end by 2 bases, with 7 bases between. The CDR3 loop spans 13 amino acids. Looked up from germline, CDR1 is SGHTA and CDR2 is FQGNSA. The CDR3 DNA sequence: TGTGCCAGCAGCTTACGGAATCCCTACGAGCAGTACTTC. This codes for CASSLRNPYEQYF.

The V and J genes are TRBV30 and TRBJ1-4, with D possibly being TRBD1 (5 bases). V was pared by 3 bases and J by 4 bases, with 9 bases between. Germline lookup yields CDR1 GTSNPN and CDR2 SVGIG (reference sequence). The CDR3 contains 13 residues. CDR3 amino acids: CAWRTALNEKLFF. CDR3 bases: TGTGCCTGGAGGACAGCCCTTAATGAAAAACTGTTTTTT.

This clonotype was counted ten times or more. This chain connects TRBV9 to TRBJ2-5, with D perhaps matching TRBD1 (6 bases). V was trimmed by 4 bases and J by 3 bases, leaving 16 bases between them. This CDR3 contains 15 residues. Germline CDR1 SGDLS, CDR2 YYNGEE. CDR3 in DNA: TGTGCCAGCAGCCTCCAGGGGACCCTCGAAGAGACCCAGTACTTC. Translated, it gives CASSLQGTLEETQYF.

This clonotype was seen more than once but under ten times. The V gene is TRBV28, the J gene TRBJ2-7; TRBD1 agrees at 10 bases. The CDR3 totals 16 residues. The germline V gene has CDR1 MDHEN and CDR2 SYDVKM. After removal of 2 bases from V and 2 bases from J, the junction contained 6 bases not matched to a gene. Here the CDR3 reads CASSLDGGQGTYEQYF. For the CDR3, the DNA is TGTGCCAGCAGTTTAGATGGGGGACAGGGGACCTACGAGCAGTACTTC.

The chain recombines TRBV28 with TRBJ1-3; D is undetermined. V lost 3 bases and J lost 1, with 10 bases in between. Germline CDR1 MDHEN, CDR2 SYDVKM. The CDR3 extends over 15 amino acids. CDR3 in DNA: TGTGCCAGCAGTTTTGTCGTTAGTTCTGGAAACACCATATATTTT. As protein: CASSFVVSSGNTIYF.

There are many counts of this clonotype. The chain is built from TRBV5-1 and TRBJ1-1; TRBD1 aligns across 7 bases. This CDR3 is built from 14 residues. The V and J ends lost 0 bases and 11 bases, in that order; junction bases with no gene match: 10. CDR1 and CDR2 from the germline V gene are SGHRS and YFSETQ. The CDR3 DNA reads TGCGCCAGCAGCTTGGCCGTAGAGGGGGCGTCGGCTTTCTTT. As protein: CASSLAVEGASAFF.

This clonotype was detected ten times or more. This chain connects TRBV4-3 to TRBJ2-1, with 13 nucleotides matching TRBD2. Germline-derived CDR1 and CDR2 are LGHNA and YSLEER. The V and J ends lost 2 bases and 9 bases, in that order; junction bases with no gene match: 10. The CDR3 extends over 17 amino acids. The CDR3 coding sequence is TGCGCCAGCAGCCAAACCACCGGACTAGCGGGAGCCGCTGAGCAGTTCTTC. This codes for CASSQTTGLAGAAEQFF.

Ten or more counts support this clonotype. V gene TRBV7-2 combines with J gene TRBJ2-7, with 10 bases matching TRBD1. The CDR3 has 15 amino acids. Germline V CDR1 and CDR2: SGHTA, FQGNSA. The V gene end was trimmed by 5 bases and the J gene end by 2 bases; junction bases not matched to a gene: 6. The CDR3 protein is CASSHAGTGAYEQYF. The CDR3 nucleotides read TGTGCCAGCAGCCACGCCGGGACAGGGGCCTACGAGCAGTACTTC.

This clonotype came up many times. The CDR3 region has the DNA TGTGCCAGCAGTTCCTTTCGACTAGCGCTTAGCACAGATACGCAGTATTTT. Encoded protein: CASSSFRLALSTDTQYF. J is TRBJ2-3 and V is TRBV28; 8 positions agree with TRBD2. Germline assignment: CDR1 MDHEN and CDR2 SYDVKM. The CDR3 runs 17 residues. V dropped 4 bases and J dropped 0; count of bases not matched to a gene: 9.

This clonotype has at least ten counts. V and J are TRBV5-1 and TRBJ2-5; D assignment may be TRBD1 or TRBD2 (6 bases each). The CDR3 is 15 amino acids. V lost 0 bases, J lost 3 bases, and 12 bases lay in between. Germline loops: CDR1 SGHRS, CDR2 YFSETQ. The CDR3 loop reads CASSLVTGAEETQYF. CDR3 DNA sequence: TGCGCCAGCAGCTTGGTAACGGGGGCTGAAGAGACCCAGTACTTC.